This entry is about one T cell receptor beta chain. These data are taken from a study of blood T cell repertoires in COVID-19. Study-level background: From T cells, B-cell-depleted T cells, or PBMCs came the material, which was cDNA or gDNA.

Produced via immunoSEQ multiplex PCR; TCRdb's table is partial and in-frame only. The table records under 200,000 clones, about nine tenths of them present only once. V gave up 4 bases and J gave up 8 bases, with 18 bases separating them. The CDR3 covers 15 residues. The germline gives CDR1 SGDLS, CDR2 YYNGEE. The receptor was derived from a man between 18 and 35 years old with active or convalescent COVID-19. This chain uses TRBV9 with TRBJ1-4; D remains unclear. The source material was peripheral blood. CDR3 loop: CASSQSPREDEKLFF. The CDR3, as DNA: TGTGCCAGCAGCCAGTCGCCGAGGGAGGACGAAAAACTGTTTTTT.